Given below is one T cell receptor (beta chain) in context. The antigen this receptor binds is unknown. Base-call qualities are not available, and no considerably larger clone is one nucleotide away. This entry is derived from a study of T cells in Graves' hyperthyroidism and ophthalmopathy (dated by TCRdb to 2018 to 2020). Background on the whole study: Peripheral blood was collected at initial diagnosis, before any treatment. Once sampling was done, hyperthyroidism patients were given methimazole at a starting dose of 30 mg daily, whereas ophthalmopathy patients were given high-dose intravenous methylprednisolone. Prospective prediction of ophthalmopathy was tested in an independent validation cohort of fewer than 20 hyperthyroidism patients and some 17 patients who later progressed to ophthalmopathy. For training and testing, the roughly 97 patients in the discovery cohort were randomly divided in a 7:3 ratio. To identify distinguishing TCR V-J signatures, a discovery cohort of 100 or so patients was used, comprising 40 to 45 with Graves' ophthalmopathy and some 60 with stable Graves' hyperthyroidism. The paper reports TCR Vbeta CDR3 sequencing of roughly 140 peripheral blood samples: some 44 ophthalmopathy, under 80 hyperthyroidism and around 17 progressor patients. In about 6 Graves' hyperthyroidism patients, the study also compared T-cell repertoires from thyroid tissue with T-cell repertoires from blood. Study-level results and caveats: Sample size was not statistically predetermined, and investigators were not blinded to group allocation. Most expanded thyroid clonotypes (frequency above 0.001) were also detected in blood, suggesting blood repertoires may reflect thyroid immune responses. Ophthalmopathy was separated from stable hyperthyroidism by a 13 V-J signature model, with just over 85% sensitivity and approximately 81% specificity obtained in cross-validation and 80%/75% obtained in testing. In validation, progression to ophthalmopathy was predicted by the model with 70% to 71% sensitivity and under 85% specificity, a median of about 6.4 months before onset.

The TCR beta CDR3 regions were amplified from the RNA transcripts. A first-round RT-PCR of the TCR CDR3 used the HTBI primer set with the Qiagen OneStep RT-PCR kit. Libraries were constructed in a second round of multiplex PCR, after which size selection and purification were performed. Libraries were sequenced paired-end with 100 bp reads on an Illumina HiSeq2000. Concerning the study's data processing: SOAPnuke was used to process the raw data, removing reads that contained adapters or uncalled bases, had a mean Phred below 15, or lacked an exact match to the constant primer or identifier. High-quality paired reads were merged with COPE v1.2.5, and unique nucleotide sequences were defined as clonotypes. MiTCR v1.1 was used to align clonotypes to the IMGT TRBV, TRBD and TRBJ reference segments. The analysis was restricted to V-J combinations with a frequency above 0.0001, which together covered over 99% of the repertoires. The TCS score was defined as the ratio of F50 (clonal expansion) to E x V (chaos), calculated using BLOSUM62-based TCRdist between CDR3 peptides within each V-J. Welch's t-statistics and random forest reduced fewer than 600 V-J features to 13, which were used in a naive Bayes classifier (R e1071). TCRdb reran the public reads through fastp at Q25 and MiXCR, keeping productive beta chains. When rows share a CDR3 protein, they turn into one entry using the most common DNA and genes. The V and J calls here are based on TCRdb, not the publication. In this sample the table shows some 370,000 distinct CDR3 sequences, 11% to 15% of which occur a single time. The ten largest clonotypes hold 25% to 30% of the sample.

Ophthalmopathy patients had moderately to severely active disease, with a Clinical Activity Score of 3 or more, a NOSPECS grade of 4 or more, and a disease duration of less than 3 months. Exclusion was applied to patients with uncontrolled infections, other autoimmune diseases, pregnancy or lactation. Clinical symptoms, serum thyroxine and TRAb, thyroid ultrasound, and orbital computed tomography formed the basis for the diagnoses. Ficoll-Paque density gradient centrifugation was used to isolate PBMCs from 8 to 10 ml of fresh peripheral blood. Trizol reagent was used to extract total RNA, and RNA quality was then checked on an Agilent 2100 Bioanalyzer. CDR1 and CDR2, looked up from the germline V gene (reference sequence), are DFQATT and SNEGSKA. There are 14 amino acids in the CDR3, from cysteine to phenylalanine inclusive. Only the CDR3 region is kept as DNA, spanning 42 bases read in frame from base 1. A distance of 15 bases separates the germline ends of V and J, which lose 6 bases and 3 bases respectively.

Sequenced: blood. The sequence derives from a man aged 45 to 65 with Graves' ophthalmopathy. The V gene is TRBV20-1 and the J gene is TRBJ1-5; the D region possibly corresponds to TRBD1 (5 bases align). At the DNA level, the sequence is TGCAGTGCGGGAACGGGGCGCCCCAATCAGCCCCAGCATTTT. It translates as CSAGTGRPNQPQHF.